Many counts were recorded for the clone carrying this T cell receptor (beta chain). Antigen specificity is unknown. This record belongs to a study of Graves' ophthalmopathy and Graves' hyperthyroidism. Study context: Peripheral blood sampling occurred at initial diagnosis, before any treatment. Broader study findings: A classifier, a 13-signature model, separated ophthalmopathy from stable hyperthyroidism with around 88% sensitivity and 65% to 83% specificity.

From RNA, the CDR3 regions of TCR beta chains were amplified and sequenced. First-round RT-PCR relied on HTBI primers, and a second-round multiplex PCR came next. TCRdb re-analysed the multiplex PCR reads in MiXCR, keeping a single row per CDR3 protein. The sample lists 150,000 or so distinct CDR3 sequences; just under 40% were seen once. Germline-derived CDR1 and CDR2 are SEHNR and FQNEAQ (reference sequence). The CDR3 extends over 14 amino acids. Trimming pared 0 bases from V and 1 base from J, leaving 6 bases between. Ophthalmopathy donors' eye disease showed moderate-to-severe activity, CAS of at least 3, NOSPECS of at least 4 and duration under 3 months.

Specimen: peripheral blood. This sequence originates from a man between 25 and 39 years old with Graves' ophthalmopathy. This chain uses TRBV7-9 with TRBJ2-5; D is ambiguous. This CDR3 reads CASSLADGQETQYF. The CDR3 DNA reads TGTGCCAGCAGCTTAGCGGACGGCCAAGAGACCCAGTACTTC.